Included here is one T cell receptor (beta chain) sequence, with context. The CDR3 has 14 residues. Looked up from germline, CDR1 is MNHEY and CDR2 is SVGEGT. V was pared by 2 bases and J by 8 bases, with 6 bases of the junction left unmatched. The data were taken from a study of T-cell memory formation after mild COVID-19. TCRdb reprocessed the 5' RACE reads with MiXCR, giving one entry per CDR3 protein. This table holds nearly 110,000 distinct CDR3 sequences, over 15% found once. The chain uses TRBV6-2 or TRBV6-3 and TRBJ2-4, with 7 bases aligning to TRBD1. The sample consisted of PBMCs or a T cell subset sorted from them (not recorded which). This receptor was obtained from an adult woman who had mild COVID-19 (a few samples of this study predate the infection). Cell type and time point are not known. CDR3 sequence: CASSYATGIDIQYF. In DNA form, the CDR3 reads TGTGCCAGCAGTTACGCGACAGGGATAGACATTCAGTACTTC.